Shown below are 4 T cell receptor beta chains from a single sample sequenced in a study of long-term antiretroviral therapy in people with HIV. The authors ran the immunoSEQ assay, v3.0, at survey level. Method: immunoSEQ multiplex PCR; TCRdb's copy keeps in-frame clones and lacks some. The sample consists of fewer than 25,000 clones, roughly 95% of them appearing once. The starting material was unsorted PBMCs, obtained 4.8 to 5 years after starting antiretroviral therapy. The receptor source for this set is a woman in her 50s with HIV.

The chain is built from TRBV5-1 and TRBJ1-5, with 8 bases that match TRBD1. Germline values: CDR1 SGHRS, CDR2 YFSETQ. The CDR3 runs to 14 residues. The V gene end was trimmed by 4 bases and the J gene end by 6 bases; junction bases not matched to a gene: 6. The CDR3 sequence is CASSMTGEGQPQHF. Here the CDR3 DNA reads TGCGCCAGCAGCATGACAGGGGAAGGTCAGCCCCAGCATTTT.

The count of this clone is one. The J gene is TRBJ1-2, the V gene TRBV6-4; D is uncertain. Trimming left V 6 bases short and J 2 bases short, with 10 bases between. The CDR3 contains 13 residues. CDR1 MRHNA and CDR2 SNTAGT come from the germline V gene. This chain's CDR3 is CASRDPGNYGYTF. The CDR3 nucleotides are TGTGCCAGCAGGGACCCGGGAAACTATGGCTACACCTTC.

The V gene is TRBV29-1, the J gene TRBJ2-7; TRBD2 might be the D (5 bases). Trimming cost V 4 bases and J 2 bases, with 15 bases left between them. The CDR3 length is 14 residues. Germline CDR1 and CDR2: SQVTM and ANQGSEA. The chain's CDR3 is CSVAEVSEAYEQYF. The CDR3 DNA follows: TGCAGCGTTGCTGAGGTTAGCGAAGCCTACGAGCAGTACTTC.

Here the CDR3 DNA reads TGTGCCAGCAGCCTTTCGGGGGTTGTCGGAAACACCATATATTTT. Its protein product is CASSLSGVVGNTIYF. The V call is TRBV6-5, the J call TRBJ1-3, with D tentatively TRBD1 (5 bases). Trimming left V 6 bases short and J 4 bases short, with 16 bases between. The germline CDR1 and CDR2 sequences are MNHEY and SVGAGI. This CDR3 is 15 amino acids long.